These 18 T cell receptor beta chains originate from one sample sequenced in a study of cytomegalovirus exposure and HLA in healthy donors. It was with 60 Vbeta and 13 Jbeta primers that the PCR ran. The repertoire was sequenced with immunoSEQ multiplex PCR; TCRdb's copy has only in-frame clones and lacks some. The sample lists 150,000 to 200,000 clones, roughly 83% occurring once. The sample taken for sequencing was PBMCs. Source of these receptors: a boy aged 10-17 years in good health and CMV-seronegative.

The chain couples TRBV5-1 to TRBJ2-1; D is ambiguous. Trimming cost V 0 bases and J 4 bases, with 14 bases left between them. The CDR3 has 16 amino acids. Germline V gives CDR1 SGHRS, CDR2 YFSETQ. CDR3 DNA: TGCGCCAGCAGCTTGGTTCCAGCGCAGAGGTACAATGAGCAGTTCTTC. Its protein is CASSLVPAQRYNEQFF.

This chain links TRBV30 with TRBJ2-3; TRBD1 might be the D (6 bases). This CDR3 contains 15 residues. Germline lookup yields CDR1 GTSNPN and CDR2 SVGIG (reference sequence). The V end lost 4 bases, the J end lost 2 bases, and 16 bases lay between the germline ends. For the CDR3, the DNA is TGTGCCTGGACTCGGACAGATTTGACCACAGATACGCAGTATTTT. Translated, it gives CAWTRTDLTTDTQYF.

J is TRBJ2-1 and V is TRBV10-2; D is perhaps TRBD1 (6 bases). CDR1 is WSHSY, CDR2 SAAADI, per germline. This CDR3 contains 16 residues. The germline V and J ends were trimmed by 8 bases and 6 bases, with 23 bases remaining between them. The CDR3 nucleotides read TGCGCCAGCCTCATCGACAGAAACAGGGCGCGCAATGAGCAGTTCTTC. This sequence encodes CASLIDRNRARNEQFF.

The J gene is TRBJ1-2, the V gene TRBV13, with 9 bases aligning to TRBD1. The CDR3 extends over 16 amino acids. CDR1 is PRHDT, CDR2 FYEKMQ, per germline (reference sequence). Losses at the gene ends were 1 base for V and 3 bases for J; bases not matched to a gene: 6. The DNA of the CDR3 is TGTGCCAGCAGCTTAGCGACGGGACAGGGACACTATGGCTACACCTTC. Translated, it gives CASSLATGQGHYGYTF.

The CDR3 DNA follows: TGCGCCAGCAGCTCGACAGGGAGGCCCTATTCGAACACCGGGGAGCTGTTTTTT. As protein: CASSSTGRPYSNTGELFF. The genes are TRBV5-1 and TRBJ2-2; tentative D call: TRBD1 (7 bases). The germline V gene has CDR1 SGHRS and CDR2 YFSETQ. The CDR3 has 18 residues. The ends were cut back, 3 bases at V and 0 bases at J, with 18 bases in the middle.

This chain links TRBV7-6 with TRBJ2-5, with D maybe TRBD2 (6 bases). Germline V lookup: CDR1 SGHVS, CDR2 FNYEAQ. Between the trimmed V and J ends, which lost 5 bases and 10 bases, there was a span of 14 bases. This CDR3 is 12 amino acids long. CDR3 sequence reads: CASSTVGGGQYF. The CDR3 DNA follows: TGTGCCAGCAGCACAGTCGGGGGAGGCCAGTACTTC.

As regards this clone: This same CDR3 is encoded by further DNA sequences in the sample. The chain recombines TRBV7-9 with TRBJ1-5; perhaps TRBD1 as D (5 bases). CDR1 and CDR2 from the germline V gene are SEHNR and FQNEAQ (reference sequence). The length of the CDR3 is 14 residues. Trimming shortened V by 3 bases and J by 0 bases, and 6 bases separated the two germline ends. The CDR3 region has the DNA TGTGCCAGCAGCTTCGACAGTAGCAATCAGCCCCAGCATTTT. Translated, it gives CASSFDSSNQPQHF.

As DNA, the CDR3 is TGTGCCTGGGGCGTAGGGACAGCGAATCAGCCCCAGCATTTT. This sequence encodes CAWGVGTANQPQHF. The chain uses TRBV30 and TRBJ1-5; 7 bases line up with TRBD1. J gave up 4 bases and V 5 bases, and 8 bases lay outside the gene matches. The CDR3 runs to 14 residues. Germline-derived CDR1 and CDR2 are GTSNPN and SVGIG (reference sequence).

V is TRBV7-2 and J is TRBJ1-1; 7 bases map to TRBD1. The CDR3 runs 15 residues. CDR1 and CDR2 from the germline V gene are SGHTA and FQGNSA. V trimming: 0 bases; J trimming: 8 bases; junction bases outside the gene matches: 9. The CDR3 nucleotides are TGTGCCAGCAGCTTAGCGAGGACAGGTGGACGGGAAGCTTTCTTT. Amino acids: CASSLARTGGREAFF. The full variable domain, in which reference TRBV7-2 and TRBJ1-1 provide the parts outside the CDR3, is GAGVSQSPSNKVTEKGKDVELRCDPISGHTALYWYRQSLGQGLEFLIYFQGNSAPDKSGLPSDRFSAERTGGSVSTLTIQRTQQEDSAVYLCASSLARTGGREAFFGQGTRLTVV.

This chain joins TRBV4-1 and TRBJ2-1; D not resolved. CDR3 length: 15 residues. V dropped 0 bases and J dropped 3 bases, with 9 bases sitting between them. From germline, CDR1 is MGHRA and CDR2 YSYEKL. The CDR3 region is CASSQDRPGYNEQFF. The CDR3 DNA reads TGCGCCAGCAGCCAAGATCGCCCCGGCTACAATGAGCAGTTCTTC.

V is TRBV6-4 and J is TRBJ2-2; weak D call: TRBD2 (5 bases). The CDR3 has 13 amino acids. CDR1 is MRHNA and CDR2 is SNTAGT in the germline V gene. Trimming removed 6 bases at V and 4 bases at J, with 9 bases between. CDR3 in DNA: TGTGCCAGCAGCCGGGGAAGCACCGGGGAGCTGTTTTTT. It specifies CASSRGSTGELFF.

The chain couples TRBV6-5 to TRBJ1-2; a possible D gene is TRBD1 (5 bases). The V end was cut by 2 bases, the J end by 6 bases, with 10 bases between. Germline values: CDR1 MNHEY, CDR2 SVGAGI. The CDR3 runs 13 residues. The CDR3 spells CASSYQGIDGYTF. CDR3 DNA sequence: TGTGCCAGCAGTTACCAGGGTATCGATGGCTACACCTTC.

This clone came up once. The V call is TRBV7-9, the J call TRBJ2-7; possible D gene TRBD2, 5 bases. The germline CDR1 and CDR2 sequences are SEHNR and FQNEAQ (reference sequence). The V gene lost 5 bases and the J gene lost 6 bases, with 11 bases spanning the gap. This CDR3 comprises 12 residues. CDR3 sequence: CASSGLAIEQYF. DNA for the CDR3: TGTGCCAGCAGCGGGCTAGCAATCGAGCAGTACTTC.

This sequence joins TRBV14 and TRBJ1-1; no clear D gene. The CDR3 loop spans 15 amino acids. Trimming pared 0 bases from V and 4 bases from J, leaving 12 bases between. Germline assignment: CDR1 SGHDN and CDR2 FVKESK. As DNA, the CDR3 is TGTGCCAGCAGCCAAGATCTCCGAGGCGGCACTGAAGCTTTCTTT. Amino acid sequence: CASSQDLRGGTEAFF.

This chain joins TRBV11-1 and TRBJ2-1; D may be TRBD2 (6 bases). Germline-derived CDR1 and CDR2 are SGHAT and FQDESV (reference sequence). The CDR3 has 16 amino acids. Trimming took off 0 bases at V and 3 bases at J, with 12 bases between the two ends. The chain's CDR3 is CASSLAWRAGYNEQFF. CDR3 bases: TGTGCCAGCAGCTTAGCGTGGAGGGCGGGCTACAATGAGCAGTTCTTC.

J is TRBJ2-3 and V is TRBV7-3; TRBD1 agrees at 7 bases. J gave up 5 bases and V 5 bases, and 10 bases lay outside the gene matches. Germline CDR1 and CDR2: SGHTA and FQGTGA. This CDR3 has 15 residues. The CDR3, as DNA: TGTGCCAGCAGCCTCAACAGGGGCGGAGGAGATACGCAGTATTTT. As protein: CASSLNRGGGDTQYF.

The chain carries TRBV23-1 and TRBJ2-7; 7 bases agree with TRBD1. TRBV23-1 belongs to the ORF category, with a function that is uncertain. This CDR3 comprises 15 residues. V lost 3 bases and J lost 5; bases outside the gene matches: 10. CDR3 DNA: TGCGCCAGCAGTCACTCCCGGGACAGCTACAACGAGCAGTACTTC. It yields the protein CASSHSRDSYNEQYF.

V gene TRBV9 combines with J gene TRBJ2-1; 8 bases are shared with TRBD2. Germline V gene lookup returns CDR1 SGDLS and CDR2 YYNGEE. J gave up 8 bases and V 6 bases, and 10 bases lay outside the gene matches. The CDR3 length is 14 residues. The CDR3 spells CASNGGVVRDEQFF. In nucleotides, the CDR3 is TGTGCCAGCAACGGGGGGGTGGTACGGGATGAGCAGTTCTTC.